This TCR beta chain originates from a study of blood T cells in healthy people across ages. The study, taken as a whole, reports: When set beside aged donors, long-lived donors presented more naive CD4+ cells and higher diversity.

Points on this clonotype: Its antigen remains unknown. A much larger clone sits a single nucleotide away, making a read error possible.

It was with a sample-barcoded 5' primer and a J-beta primer mix that a second PCR of roughly 6 to 11 cycles was run. Each CDR3 protein gets one entry after TCRdb re-called the 5' RACE reads with MiXCR. The table shows 450,000 to 700,000 distinct CDR3 sequences, with approximately 27% occurring only once. Donors each provided 7.5 to 10 milliliters of peripheral blood. The sample consisted of blood. The clonotype was recovered from a woman aged 70-85 years in good health.

In DNA, the CDR3 is TGTGCCAGCAGCTTAGCGAGGCCCAATGAGCAGTTCTTC. Translated: CASSLARPNEQFF. The V gene is TRBV7-8, the J gene TRBJ2-1; the D is unclear. The V end was cut by 0 bases, the J end by 6 bases, with 6 bases between. CDR1 and CDR2 (germline): SGHVS, FQNEAQ. This CDR3 is built from 13 residues.